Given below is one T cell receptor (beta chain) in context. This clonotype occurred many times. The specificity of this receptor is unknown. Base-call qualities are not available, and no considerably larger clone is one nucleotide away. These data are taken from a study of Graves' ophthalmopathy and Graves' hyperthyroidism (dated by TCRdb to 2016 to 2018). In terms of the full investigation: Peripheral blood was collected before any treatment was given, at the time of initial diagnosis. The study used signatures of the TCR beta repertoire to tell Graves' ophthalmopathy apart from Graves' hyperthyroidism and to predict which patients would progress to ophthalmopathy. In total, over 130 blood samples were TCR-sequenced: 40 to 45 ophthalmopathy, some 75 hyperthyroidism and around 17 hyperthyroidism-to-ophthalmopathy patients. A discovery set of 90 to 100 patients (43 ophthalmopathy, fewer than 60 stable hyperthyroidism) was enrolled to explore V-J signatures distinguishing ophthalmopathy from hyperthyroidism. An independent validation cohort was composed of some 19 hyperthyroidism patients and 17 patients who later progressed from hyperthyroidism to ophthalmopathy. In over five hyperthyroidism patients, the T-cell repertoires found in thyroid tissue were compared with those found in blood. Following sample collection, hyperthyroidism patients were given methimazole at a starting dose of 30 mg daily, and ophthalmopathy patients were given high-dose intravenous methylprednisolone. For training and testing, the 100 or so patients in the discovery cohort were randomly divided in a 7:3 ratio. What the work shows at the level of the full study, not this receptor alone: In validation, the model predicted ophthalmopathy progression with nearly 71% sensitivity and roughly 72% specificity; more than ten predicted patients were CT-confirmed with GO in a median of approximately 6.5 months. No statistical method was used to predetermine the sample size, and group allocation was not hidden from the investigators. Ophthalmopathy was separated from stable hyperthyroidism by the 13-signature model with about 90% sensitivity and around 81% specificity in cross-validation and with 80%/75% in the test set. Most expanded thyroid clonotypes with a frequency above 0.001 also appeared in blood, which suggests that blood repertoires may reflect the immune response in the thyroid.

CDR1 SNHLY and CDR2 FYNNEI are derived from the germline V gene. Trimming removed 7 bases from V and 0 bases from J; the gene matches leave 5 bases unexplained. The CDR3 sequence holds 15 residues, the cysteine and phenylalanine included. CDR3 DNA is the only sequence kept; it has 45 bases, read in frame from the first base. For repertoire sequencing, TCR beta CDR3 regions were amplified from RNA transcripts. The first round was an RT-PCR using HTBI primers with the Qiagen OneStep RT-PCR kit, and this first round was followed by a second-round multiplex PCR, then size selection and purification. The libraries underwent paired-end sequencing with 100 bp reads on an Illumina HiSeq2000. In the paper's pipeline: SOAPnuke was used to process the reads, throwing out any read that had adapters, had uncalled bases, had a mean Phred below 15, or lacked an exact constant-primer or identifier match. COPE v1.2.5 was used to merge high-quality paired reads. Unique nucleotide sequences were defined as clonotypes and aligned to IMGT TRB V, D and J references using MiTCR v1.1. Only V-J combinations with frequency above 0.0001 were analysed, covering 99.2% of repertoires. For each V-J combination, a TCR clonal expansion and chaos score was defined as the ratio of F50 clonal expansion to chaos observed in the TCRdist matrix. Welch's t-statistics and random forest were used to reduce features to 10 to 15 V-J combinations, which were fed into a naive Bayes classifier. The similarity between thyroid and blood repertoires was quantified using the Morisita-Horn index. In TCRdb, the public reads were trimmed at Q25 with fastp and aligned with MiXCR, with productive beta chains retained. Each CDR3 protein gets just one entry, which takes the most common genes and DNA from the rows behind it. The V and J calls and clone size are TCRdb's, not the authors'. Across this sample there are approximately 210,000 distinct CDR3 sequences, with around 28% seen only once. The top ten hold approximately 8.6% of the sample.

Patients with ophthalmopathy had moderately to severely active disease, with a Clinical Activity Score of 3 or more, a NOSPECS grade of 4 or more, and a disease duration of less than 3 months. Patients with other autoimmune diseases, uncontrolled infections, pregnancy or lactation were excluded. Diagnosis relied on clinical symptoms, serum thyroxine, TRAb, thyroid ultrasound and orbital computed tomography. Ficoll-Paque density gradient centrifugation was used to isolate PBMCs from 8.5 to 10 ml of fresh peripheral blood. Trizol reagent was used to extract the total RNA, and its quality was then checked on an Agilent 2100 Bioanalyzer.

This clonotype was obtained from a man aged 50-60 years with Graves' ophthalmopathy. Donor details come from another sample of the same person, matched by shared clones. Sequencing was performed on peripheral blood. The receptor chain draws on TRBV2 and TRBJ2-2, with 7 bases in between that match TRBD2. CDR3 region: CASTGTTANTGELFF. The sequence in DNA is TGTGCCAGCACTGGGACTACCGCGAACACCGGGGAGCTGTTTTTT.